Included here is one T cell receptor beta chain sequence, with context. Its cognate antigen is unknown. Primers: 60 Vbeta forward and 13 Jbeta reverse. Repertoires were generated with immunoSEQ multiplex PCR, while TCRdb's copy carries only in-frame clones and drops some. The sample has 55,000 to 70,000 clones; 80% to 90% are singletons. This specimen belongs to a study of cytomegalovirus exposure and HLA in healthy donors. Whole-study findings and limits: Analyses of presence and absence presupposed an approximately uniform sequencing depth across donors. In an earlier analysis, most TCR beta V segments were productive about 90% or about 30% of the time. Later on, an analysis tied under 20,000 TCR beta sequences to HLA alleles at 0.05 false discovery rate.

The CDR3 is 13 amino acids. CDR1 MNHEY and CDR2 SMNVEV come from the germline V gene (reference sequence). The rearrangement joins TRBV27 to TRBJ2-5; D unclear. The J call is in doubt because the DNA end fits TRBJ2-7 better. Material for sequencing was PBMCs. The clonotype comes from a woman aged 30 to 39 in good health and CMV-seronegative. CDR3 amino acids: CASSFRSTHEQYF. Here the CDR3 DNA reads TGTGCCAGCAGTTTCAGGTCAACCCACGAGCAGTACTTC.